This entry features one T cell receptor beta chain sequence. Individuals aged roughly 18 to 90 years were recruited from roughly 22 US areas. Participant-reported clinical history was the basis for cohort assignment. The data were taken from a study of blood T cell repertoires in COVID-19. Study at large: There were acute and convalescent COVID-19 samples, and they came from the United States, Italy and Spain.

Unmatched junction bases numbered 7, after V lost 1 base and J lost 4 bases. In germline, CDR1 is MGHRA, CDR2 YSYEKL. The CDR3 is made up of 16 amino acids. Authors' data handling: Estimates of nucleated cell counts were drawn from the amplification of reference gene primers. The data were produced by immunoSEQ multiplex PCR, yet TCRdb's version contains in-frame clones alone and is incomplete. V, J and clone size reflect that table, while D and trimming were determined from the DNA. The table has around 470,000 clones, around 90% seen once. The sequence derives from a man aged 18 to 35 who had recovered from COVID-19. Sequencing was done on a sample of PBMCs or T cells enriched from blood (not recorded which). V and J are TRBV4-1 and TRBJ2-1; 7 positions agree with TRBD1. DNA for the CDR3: TGCGCCAGCAGCCAAGTGAGGGACAGTCCATACAATGAGCAGTTCTTC. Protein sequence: CASSQVRDSPYNEQFF.